The rows below give T cell receptor beta chains drawn from one sample of a study of shared clonotypes between healthy human individuals. Data came from immunoSEQ multiplex PCR; TCRdb stores just in-frame clones and leaves some out. The data show 1,400,000 or so clones, approximately 98.5% seen once. What was sequenced was naive CD4+ T cells sorted from blood. These receptor sequences come from a man aged 25 to 40 in good health. The CDR3 runs from the conserved cysteine through the conserved F or W. D genes are given only for firm matches. Rows may omit the clone size; those that give it use once, few, many or a size class.

j_gene: TRBJ2-5
d_gene: TRBD2
len: 14
v_gene: TRBV5-1
abundance: NA
CDR3nt: TGCGCCAGCAGCTCTAGCGGGAGCGGGGAGACCCAGTACTTC
CDR3aa: CASSSSGSGETQYF

j_gene: TRBJ1-1
d_gene: NA
len: 10
v_gene: TRBV20-1
abundance: once
CDR3nt: TGCAGTGCTACACAAATTGAAGCTTTCTTT
CDR3aa: CSATQIEAFF

j_gene: TRBJ1-4
d_gene: NA
len: 16
v_gene: TRBV28
abundance: once
CDR3nt: TGTGCCAGCAGTTTTCTGGTGGATCAATCTAATGAAAAACTGTTTTTT
CDR3aa: CASSFLVDQSNEKLFF

j_gene: TRBJ1-4
d_gene: NA
len: 14
v_gene: TRBV30
abundance: NA
CDR3nt: TGTGCCTGGAGTGTAGGTGTGGGTAATGAAAAACTGTTTTTT
CDR3aa: CAWSVGVGNEKLFF

j_gene: TRBJ2-7
d_gene: TRBD1
len: 15
v_gene: TRBV9
abundance: NA
CDR3nt: TGTGCCAGCAGCGTAGGGACAGGGGGGAGCTACGAGCAGTACTTC
CDR3aa: CASSVGTGGSYEQYF

j_gene: TRBJ1-5
d_gene: TRBD1
len: 15
v_gene: TRBV7-6
abundance: NA
CDR3nt: TGTGCCAGCAGCCGGGAAACAGGGGCTAATCAGCCCCAGCATTTT
CDR3aa: CASSRETGANQPQHF

j_gene: TRBJ2-3
d_gene: NA
len: 16
v_gene: TRBV19
abundance: NA
CDR3nt: TGTGCCAGTAGTATCCCGATAGGGGGTCCTACAGATACGCAGTATTTT
CDR3aa: CASSIPIGGPTDTQYF

j_gene: TRBJ1-4
d_gene: NA
len: 16
v_gene: TRBV15
abundance: NA
CDR3nt: TGTGCCACCAGCAGAGATCCCGCGATCCGAGAGGGGGAACTGTTTTTT
CDR3aa: CATSRDPAIREGELFF

j_gene: TRBJ2-7
d_gene: TRBD2
len: 15
v_gene: TRBV18
abundance: NA
CDR3nt: TGTGCCAGCTCACCACCGAGGAGCGGGATCTACGAGCAGTACTTC
CDR3aa: CASSPPRSGIYEQYF

j_gene: TRBJ2-2
d_gene: NA
len: 17
v_gene: TRBV18
abundance: NA
CDR3nt: TGTGCCAGCTCACCACCGAGTGGGGGGCCCCCCACCGGGGAGCTGTTTTTT
CDR3aa: CASSPPSGGPPTGELFF

j_gene: TRBJ2-1
d_gene: NA
len: 15
v_gene: TRBV11-2
abundance: NA
CDR3nt: TGTGCCAGCAGCTCCGGGCTGTCATCCTACAATGAGCAGTTCTTC
CDR3aa: CASSSGLSSYNEQFF

j_gene: TRBJ1-2
d_gene: NA
len: 13
v_gene: TRBV2
abundance: NA
CDR3nt: TGTGCCAGCAGTGAAGCGGGTAGAAATGGCTACACCTTC
CDR3aa: CASSEAGRNGYTF

j_gene: TRBJ2-1
d_gene: TRBD2
len: 16
v_gene: TRBV7-2
abundance: NA
CDR3nt: TGTGCCAGCAGCTTAGCTTGGGGACTAGCCTACAATGAGCAGTTCTTC
CDR3aa: CASSLAWGLAYNEQFF

j_gene: TRBJ1-1
d_gene: NA
len: 13
v_gene: TRBV13
abundance: NA
CDR3nt: TGTGCCATATCGCGGGCGCCGAACACTGAAGCTTTCTTT
CDR3aa: CAISRAPNTEAFF

j_gene: TRBJ2-1
d_gene: TRBD2
len: 18
v_gene: TRBV7-9
abundance: NA
CDR3nt: TGTGCCAGCAGCTTGGGACTAGCGATTGGAGGCTCCTACAATGAGCAGTTCTTC
CDR3aa: CASSLGLAIGGSYNEQFF

j_gene: TRBJ2-7
d_gene: NA
len: 15
v_gene: TRBV2
abundance: NA
CDR3nt: TGTGCCAGCACTCCGGGACCCACGACGATCGACGAGCAGTACTTC
CDR3aa: CASTPGPTTIDEQYF

j_gene: TRBJ2-5
d_gene: NA
len: 13
v_gene: TRBV18
abundance: NA
CDR3nt: TGTGCCAGCTCACGGGGACAACAAGAGACCCAGTACTTC
CDR3aa: CASSRGQQETQYF

j_gene: TRBJ2-3
d_gene: TRBD1
len: 16
v_gene: TRBV27
abundance: NA
CDR3nt: TGTGCCAGCATGGGGTGGGACAGGACAGGCACAGATACGCAGTATTTT
CDR3aa: CASMGWDRTGTDTQYF

j_gene: TRBJ2-7
d_gene: TRBD1
len: 15
v_gene: TRBV10-3
abundance: once
CDR3nt: TGTGCCATCAGTGAGTCAGACAGGGGGCGCCGCGAGCAGTACTTC
CDR3aa: CAISESDRGRREQYF

j_gene: TRBJ2-7
d_gene: TRBD2
len: 13
v_gene: TRBV27
abundance: once
CDR3nt: TGTGCCTCTAAGGGAGGGAGTAACTACGAGCAGTACTTC
CDR3aa: CASKGGSNYEQYF

j_gene: TRBJ2-1
d_gene: TRBD2
len: 15
v_gene: TRBV10-3
abundance: NA
CDR3nt: TGTGCCATCAGCCTTACTAGCGGGAGCTACAATGAGCAGTTCTTC
CDR3aa: CAISLTSGSYNEQFF

j_gene: TRBJ2-1
d_gene: TRBD1
len: 17
v_gene: TRBV28
abundance: NA
CDR3nt: TGTGCCAGCAGTTCTGTATCTTTCGTCAGGGGGTACAATGAGCAGTTCTTC
CDR3aa: CASSSVSFVRGYNEQFF

j_gene: TRBJ1-2
d_gene: TRBD1
len: 14
v_gene: TRBV19
abundance: NA
CDR3nt: TGTGCCAGTAGCCTGACAGGGGGATCTCATGGCTACACCTTC
CDR3aa: CASSLTGGSHGYTF

j_gene: TRBJ2-7
d_gene: NA
len: 13
v_gene: TRBV10-3
abundance: NA
CDR3nt: TGTGCCAGCAGTGAGCTTCTTCGCGTCGAGCAGTACTTC
CDR3aa: CASSELLRVEQYF

j_gene: TRBJ2-6
d_gene: NA
len: 15
v_gene: TRBV29-1
abundance: NA
CDR3nt: TGCAGCGTTGTATCGGGTGCCTCTGGGGCCAACGTCCTGACTTTC
CDR3aa: CSVVSGASGANVLTF

j_gene: TRBJ2-7
d_gene: NA
len: 14
v_gene: TRBV5-1
abundance: NA
CDR3nt: TGCGCCTGCCGCTCCCTCATGGGGAATGAGGAGCAGTACTTC
CDR3aa: CACRSLMGNEEQYF

j_gene: TRBJ2-3
d_gene: TRBD1
len: 16
v_gene: TRBV18
abundance: NA
CDR3nt: TGTGCCAGCTCACCACAGCTGACAGGGGGACGAGATACGCAGTATTTT
CDR3aa: CASSPQLTGGRDTQYF